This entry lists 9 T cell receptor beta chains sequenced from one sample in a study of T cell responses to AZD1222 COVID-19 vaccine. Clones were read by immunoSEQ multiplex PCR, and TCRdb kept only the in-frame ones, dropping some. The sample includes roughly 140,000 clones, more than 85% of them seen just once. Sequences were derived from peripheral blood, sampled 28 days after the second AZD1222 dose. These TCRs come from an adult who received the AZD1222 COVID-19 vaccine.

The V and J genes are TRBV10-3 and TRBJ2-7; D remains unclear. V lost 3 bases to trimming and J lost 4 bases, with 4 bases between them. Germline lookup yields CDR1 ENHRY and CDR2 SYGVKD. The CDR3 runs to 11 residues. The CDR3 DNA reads TGTGCCATCAGTGATCAGTACGAGCAGTACTTC. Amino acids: CAISDQYEQYF.

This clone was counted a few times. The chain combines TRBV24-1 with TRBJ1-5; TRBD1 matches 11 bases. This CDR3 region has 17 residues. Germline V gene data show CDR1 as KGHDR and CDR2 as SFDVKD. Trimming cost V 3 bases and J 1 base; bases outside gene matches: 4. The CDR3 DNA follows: TGTGCCACCAGTGATAGGACAGGGGGCTCGAGCAATCAGCCCCAGCATTTT. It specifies CATSDRTGGSSNQPQHF.

The CDR3 region is CASSSRQGAQTEAFF. CDR3 DNA: TGTGCCAGCAGCTCTAGACAGGGGGCGCAGACTGAAGCTTTCTTT. The chain joins TRBV9 to TRBJ1-1; 10 nucleotides agree with TRBD1. The germline V gene has CDR1 SGDLS and CDR2 YYNGEE. The J segment lost 5 bases and the V segment lost 4 bases, leaving 8 bases of the junction unmatched. The CDR3 contains 15 residues. Using reference TRBV9 and TRBJ1-1 for the parts outside the CDR3, the full variable domain is DSGVTQTPKHLITATGQRVTLRCSPRSGDLSVYWYQQSLDQGLQFLIQYYNGEERAKGNILERFSAQQFPDLHSELNLSSLELGDSALYFCASSSRQGAQTEAFFGQGTRLTVV.

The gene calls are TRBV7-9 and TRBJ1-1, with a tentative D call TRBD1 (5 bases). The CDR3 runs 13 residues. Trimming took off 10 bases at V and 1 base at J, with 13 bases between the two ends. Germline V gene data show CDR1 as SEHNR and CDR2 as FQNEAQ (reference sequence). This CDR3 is CAIGNQGNTEAFF. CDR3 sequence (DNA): TGTGCCATCGGCAATCAGGGGAACACTGAAGCTTTCTTT. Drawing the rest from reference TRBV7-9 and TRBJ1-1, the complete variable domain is DTGVSQNPRHKITKRGQNVTFRCDPISEHNRLYWYRQTLGQGPEFLTYFQNEAQLEKSRLLSDRFSAERPKGSFSTLEIQRTEQGDSAMYLCAIGNQGNTEAFFGQGTRLTVV.

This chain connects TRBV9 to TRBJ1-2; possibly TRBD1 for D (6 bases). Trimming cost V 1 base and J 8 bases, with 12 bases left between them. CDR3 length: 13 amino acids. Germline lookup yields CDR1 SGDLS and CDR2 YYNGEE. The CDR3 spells CASSVRGARGYTF. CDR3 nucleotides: TGTGCCAGCAGCGTACGGGGGGCACGGGGCTACACCTTC.

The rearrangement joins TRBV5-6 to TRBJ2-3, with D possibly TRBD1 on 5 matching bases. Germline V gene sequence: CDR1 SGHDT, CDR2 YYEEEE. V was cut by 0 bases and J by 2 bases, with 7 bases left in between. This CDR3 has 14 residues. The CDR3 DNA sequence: TGTGCCAGCAGCTTGGGGGGCCACACAGATACGCAGTATTTT. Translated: CASSLGGHTDTQYF.

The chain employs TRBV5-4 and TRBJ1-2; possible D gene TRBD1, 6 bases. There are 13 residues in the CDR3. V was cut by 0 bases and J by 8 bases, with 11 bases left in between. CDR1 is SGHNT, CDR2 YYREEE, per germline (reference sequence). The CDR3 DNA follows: TGTGCCAGCAGCTTGGTGGGGGCGCCCGGCTACACCTTC. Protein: CASSLVGAPGYTF.

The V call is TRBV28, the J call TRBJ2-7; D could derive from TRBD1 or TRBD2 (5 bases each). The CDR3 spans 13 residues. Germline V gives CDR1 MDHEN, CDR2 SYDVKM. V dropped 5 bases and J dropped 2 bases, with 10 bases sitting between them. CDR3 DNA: TGTGCCAGCAGTCCGGGACCCACCTACGAGCAGTACTTC. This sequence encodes CASSPGPTYEQYF.

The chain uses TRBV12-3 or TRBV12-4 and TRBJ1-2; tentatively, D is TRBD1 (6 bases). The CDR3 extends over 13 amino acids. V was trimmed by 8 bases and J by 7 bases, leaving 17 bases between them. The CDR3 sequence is CASATGTSFGYTF. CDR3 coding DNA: TGTGCCAGCGCCACAGGGACCTCGTTTGGCTACACCTTC.